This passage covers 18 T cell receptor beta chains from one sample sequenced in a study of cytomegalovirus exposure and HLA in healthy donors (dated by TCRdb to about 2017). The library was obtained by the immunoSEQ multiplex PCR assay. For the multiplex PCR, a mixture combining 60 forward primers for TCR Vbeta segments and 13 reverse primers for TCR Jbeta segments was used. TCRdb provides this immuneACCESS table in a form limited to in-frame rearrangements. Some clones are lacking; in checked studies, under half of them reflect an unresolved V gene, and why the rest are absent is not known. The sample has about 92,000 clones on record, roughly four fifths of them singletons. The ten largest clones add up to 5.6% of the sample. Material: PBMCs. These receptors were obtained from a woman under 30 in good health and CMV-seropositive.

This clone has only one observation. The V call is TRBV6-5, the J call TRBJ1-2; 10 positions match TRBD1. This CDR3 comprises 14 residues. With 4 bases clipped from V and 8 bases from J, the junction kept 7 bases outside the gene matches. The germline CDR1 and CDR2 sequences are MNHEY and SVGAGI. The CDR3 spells CASSSRTGGLGYTF. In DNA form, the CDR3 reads TGTGCCAGCAGTTCAAGGACAGGGGGTCTCGGCTACACCTTC.

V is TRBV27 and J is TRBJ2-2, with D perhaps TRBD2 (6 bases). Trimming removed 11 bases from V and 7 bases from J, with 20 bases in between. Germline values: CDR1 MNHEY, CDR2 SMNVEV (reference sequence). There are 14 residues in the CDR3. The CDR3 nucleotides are TGTGCCTCCCGGTCGGGGGTTTTGGTCGGGGAGCTGTTTTTT. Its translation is CASRSGVLVGELFF.

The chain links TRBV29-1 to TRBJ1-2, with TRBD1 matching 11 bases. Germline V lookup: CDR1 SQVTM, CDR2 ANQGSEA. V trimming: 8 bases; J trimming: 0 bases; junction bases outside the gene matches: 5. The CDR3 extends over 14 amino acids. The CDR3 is CSIRTGGSNYGYTF. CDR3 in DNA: TGCAGCATTCGGACAGGGGGCTCTAACTATGGCTACACCTTC.

The CDR3 region is CASGLGGLNTDTQYF. For the CDR3, the DNA is TGTGCTAGTGGTTTGGGCGGCCTCAACACAGATACGCAGTATTTT. This sequence joins TRBV12-5 and TRBJ2-3; D remains ambiguous. The germline V and J ends were trimmed by 1 base and 2 bases, with 10 bases remaining between them. CDR1 LGHNT and CDR2 FRNRAP come from the germline V gene. CDR3 length: 15 amino acids.

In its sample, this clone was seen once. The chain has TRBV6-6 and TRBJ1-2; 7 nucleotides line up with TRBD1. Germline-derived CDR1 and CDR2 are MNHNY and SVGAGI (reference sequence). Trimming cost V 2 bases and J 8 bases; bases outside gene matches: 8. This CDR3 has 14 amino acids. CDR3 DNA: TGTGCCAGCAGTTACGGACAGGTCAGGGAGGGCTACACCTTC. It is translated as CASSYGQVREGYTF.

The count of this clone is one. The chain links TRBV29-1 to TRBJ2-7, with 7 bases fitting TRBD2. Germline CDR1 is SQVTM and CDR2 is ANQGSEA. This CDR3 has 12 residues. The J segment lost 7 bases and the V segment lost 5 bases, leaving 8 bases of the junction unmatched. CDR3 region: CSVLAAGGEQYF. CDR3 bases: TGCAGCGTTCTAGCGGCCGGAGGGGAGCAGTACTTC.

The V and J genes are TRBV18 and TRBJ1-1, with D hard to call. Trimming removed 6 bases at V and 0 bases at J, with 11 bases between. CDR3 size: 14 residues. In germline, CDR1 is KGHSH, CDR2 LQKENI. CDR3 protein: CASSQEELNTEAFF. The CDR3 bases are TGTGCCAGCTCCCAGGAGGAGTTGAACACTGAAGCTTTCTTT.

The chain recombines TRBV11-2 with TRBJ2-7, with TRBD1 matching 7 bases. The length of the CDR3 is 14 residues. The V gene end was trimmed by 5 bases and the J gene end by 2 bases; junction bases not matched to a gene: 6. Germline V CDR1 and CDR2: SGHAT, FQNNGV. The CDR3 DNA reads TGTGCCAGCAGCCACCGACAGGGAACCTACGAGCAGTACTTC. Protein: CASSHRQGTYEQYF. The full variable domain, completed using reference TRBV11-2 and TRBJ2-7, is EAGVAQSPRYKIIEKRQSVAFWCNPISGHATLYWYQQILGQGPKLLIQFQNNGVVDDSQLPKDRFSAERLKGVDSTLKIQPAKLEDSAVYLCASSHRQGTYEQYFGPGTRLTVT.

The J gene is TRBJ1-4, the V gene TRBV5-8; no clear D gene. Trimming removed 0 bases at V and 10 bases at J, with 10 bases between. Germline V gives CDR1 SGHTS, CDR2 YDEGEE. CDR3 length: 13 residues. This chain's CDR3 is CASSLGAVGKLFF. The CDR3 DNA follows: TGTGCCAGCAGCTTGGGTGCCGTCGGAAAACTGTTTTTT.

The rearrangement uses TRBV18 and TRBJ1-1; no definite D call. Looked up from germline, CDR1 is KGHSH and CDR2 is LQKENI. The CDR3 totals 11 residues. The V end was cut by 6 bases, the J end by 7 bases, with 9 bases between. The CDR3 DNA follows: TGTGCCAGCTCGGAGGGAGGTGAAGCTTTCTTT. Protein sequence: CASSEGGEAFF.

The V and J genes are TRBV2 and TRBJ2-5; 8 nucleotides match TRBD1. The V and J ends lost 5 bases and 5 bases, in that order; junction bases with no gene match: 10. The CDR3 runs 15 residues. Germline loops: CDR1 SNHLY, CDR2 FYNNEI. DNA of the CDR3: TGTGCCAGCAGTTCCCAGGGGGCGATTGAGGAGACCCAGTACTTC. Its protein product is CASSSQGAIEETQYF.

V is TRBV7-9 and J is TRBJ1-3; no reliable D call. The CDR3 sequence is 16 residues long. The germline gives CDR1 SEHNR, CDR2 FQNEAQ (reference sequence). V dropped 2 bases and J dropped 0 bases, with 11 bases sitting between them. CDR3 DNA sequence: TGTGCCAGCAGCTTATTTTTACAGTCCTCTGGAAACACCATATATTTT. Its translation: CASSLFLQSSGNTIYF.

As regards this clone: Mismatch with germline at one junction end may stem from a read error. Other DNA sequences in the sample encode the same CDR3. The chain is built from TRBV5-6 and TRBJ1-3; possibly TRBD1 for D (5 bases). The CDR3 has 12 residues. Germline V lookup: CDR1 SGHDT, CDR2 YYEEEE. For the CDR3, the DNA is TGTGCCAGCAGCTTAGGGGTGGACACCATATACTTT. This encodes CASSLGVDTIYF. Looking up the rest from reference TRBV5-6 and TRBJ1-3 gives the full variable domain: DAGVTQSPTHLIKTRGQQVTLRCSPKSGHDTVSWYQQALGQGPQFIFQYYEEEERQRGNFPDRFSGHQFPNYSSELNVNALLLGDSALYLCASSLGVDTIYFGEGSWLTVV.

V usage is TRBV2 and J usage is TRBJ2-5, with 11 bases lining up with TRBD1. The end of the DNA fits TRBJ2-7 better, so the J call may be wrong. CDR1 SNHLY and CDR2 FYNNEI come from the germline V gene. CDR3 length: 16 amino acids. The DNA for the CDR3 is TGTGCCAGCATCCAAGAAAGGGGGACAGGGGGTTACGAGCAGTACTTC. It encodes CASIQERGTGGYEQYF.

This CDR3 reads CASSPPEDSYEQYF. For the CDR3, the DNA is TGTGCCAGCAGCCCCCCGGAGGACTCCTACGAGCAGTACTTC. The chain recombines TRBV5-4 with TRBJ2-5, with a tentative D call TRBD2 (5 bases). The end of the DNA fits TRBJ2-7 better, so the J call may be wrong. This CDR3 region has 14 residues. CDR1 is SGHNT and CDR2 is YYREEE in the germline V gene (reference sequence).

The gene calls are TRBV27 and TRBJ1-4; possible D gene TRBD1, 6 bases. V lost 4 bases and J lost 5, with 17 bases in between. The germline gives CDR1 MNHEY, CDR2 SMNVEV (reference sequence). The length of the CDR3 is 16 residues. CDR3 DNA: TGTGCCAGCAGTTACCCAACCGGGACACTGAATGAAAAACTGTTTTTT. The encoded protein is CASSYPTGTLNEKLFF.

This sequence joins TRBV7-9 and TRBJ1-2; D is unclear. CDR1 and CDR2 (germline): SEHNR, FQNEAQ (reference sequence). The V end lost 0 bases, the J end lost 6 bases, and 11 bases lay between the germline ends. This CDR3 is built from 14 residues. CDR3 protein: CASSLAGSIDGYTF. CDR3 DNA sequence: TGTGCCAGCAGCTTAGCGGGCAGCATAGATGGCTACACCTTC.

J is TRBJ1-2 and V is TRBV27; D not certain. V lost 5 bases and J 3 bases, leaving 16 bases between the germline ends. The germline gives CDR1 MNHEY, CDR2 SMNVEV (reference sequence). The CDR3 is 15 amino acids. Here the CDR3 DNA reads TGTGCCAGCAGTCCAACTCCCACCCCTCACTATGGCTACACCTTC. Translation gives CASSPTPTPHYGYTF.